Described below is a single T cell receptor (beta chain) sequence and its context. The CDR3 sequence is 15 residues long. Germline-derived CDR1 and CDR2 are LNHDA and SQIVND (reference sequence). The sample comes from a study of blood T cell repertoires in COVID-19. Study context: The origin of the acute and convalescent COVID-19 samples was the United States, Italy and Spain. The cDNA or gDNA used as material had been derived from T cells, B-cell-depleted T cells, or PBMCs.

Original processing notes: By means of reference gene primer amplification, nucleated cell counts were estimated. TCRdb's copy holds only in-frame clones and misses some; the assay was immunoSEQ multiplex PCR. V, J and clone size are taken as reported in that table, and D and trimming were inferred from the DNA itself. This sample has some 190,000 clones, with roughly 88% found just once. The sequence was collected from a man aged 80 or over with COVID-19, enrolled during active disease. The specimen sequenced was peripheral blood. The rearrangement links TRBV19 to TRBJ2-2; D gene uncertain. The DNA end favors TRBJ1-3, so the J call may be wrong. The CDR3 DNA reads TGTGCCAGTAGTATAGGCGGCGACTCTGGAAACACCATATATTTT. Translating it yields CASSIGGDSGNTIYF.